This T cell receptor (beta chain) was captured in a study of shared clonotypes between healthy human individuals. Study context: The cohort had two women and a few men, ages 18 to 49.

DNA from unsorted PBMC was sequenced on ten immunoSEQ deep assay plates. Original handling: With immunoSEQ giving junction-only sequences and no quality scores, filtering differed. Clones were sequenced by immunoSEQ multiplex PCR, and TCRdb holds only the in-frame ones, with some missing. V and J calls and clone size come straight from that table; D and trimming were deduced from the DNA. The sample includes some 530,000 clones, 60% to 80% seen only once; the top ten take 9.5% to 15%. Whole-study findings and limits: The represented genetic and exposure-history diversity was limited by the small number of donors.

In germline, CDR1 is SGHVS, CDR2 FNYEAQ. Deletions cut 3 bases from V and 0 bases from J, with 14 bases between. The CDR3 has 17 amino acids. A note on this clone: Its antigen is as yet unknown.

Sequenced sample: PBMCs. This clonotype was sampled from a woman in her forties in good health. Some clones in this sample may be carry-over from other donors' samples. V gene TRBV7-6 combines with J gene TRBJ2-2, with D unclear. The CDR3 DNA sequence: TGTGCCAGCAGCTTGGCCTGGAGATCCACGAACACCGGGGAGCTGTTTTTT. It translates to CASSLAWRSTNTGELFF.